The following is a T cell receptor (beta chain) sequence with its context. Antigen: not known. The gene symbols are mouse symbols. The read terminates 4 residues ahead of where the CDR3 ends, so the germline J gene completes it. The same CDR3 arises from other DNA sequences in this sample as well. In each case, RNA was isolated and then reverse transcribed into cDNA as the sequencing template. TCRdb's table, derived via immunoSEQ multiplex PCR, lists solely in-frame clones and lacks some. Listed for the sample are over 250,000 clones, none seen a single time. The sorting of pooled cutaneous lymph node cells relied on CD4, CD8alpha, NKG2D, NKG2ACE and other markers. This sample is part of a study of CD8+ T cells in alopecia areata. Whole-study results and caveats: Mice showed clearer TCR sharing than patients did, a gap that was possibly HLA-related.

Per germline, CDR1 NSQYPW and CDR2 LRSPGD (reference sequence). The J segment lost 2 bases and the V segment lost 2 bases, leaving 3 bases of the junction unmatched. The CDR3 extends over 15 amino acids. This TCR was sampled from a C3H/HeJ mouse with alopecia areata. This strain's MHC haplotype is H2-k. The chain joins TRBV1 to TRBJ2-7; 10 bases fit TRBD1. The specimen was CD4+ T cells sorted from a lymph node. The CDR3 is CTCSASGTGAYEQYF. The CDR3 DNA, read in part, is TGCACCTGCAGTGCATCCGGGACAGGGGCCTAT.